The 13 T cell receptor beta chains given below trace back to one sample, sequenced in a study of identical twins. TCRdb redid the calling of the 5' RACE reads with MiXCR, one entry per CDR3 protein. The sample records approximately 1.8 million distinct CDR3 sequences, 25% to 35% being singletons. Sequencing was performed on cord blood. Receptors originate from a newborn girl in good health.

V and J are TRBV7-8 and TRBJ2-1; 7 bases are a match to TRBD2. CDR1 and CDR2 from the germline V gene are SGHVS and FQNEAQ. Unmatched junction bases numbered 7, after V lost 0 bases and J lost 2 bases. This CDR3 spans 17 amino acids. For the CDR3, the DNA is TGTGCCAGCAGCTTAGCTCCCGCGGGAGAACCCTACAATGAGCAGTTCTTC. It specifies CASSLAPAGEPYNEQFF.

The chain has TRBV20-1 and TRBJ2-7; D remains unclear. The CDR3 is made up of 12 amino acids. Germline V gene lookup returns CDR1 DFQATT and CDR2 SNEGSKA (reference sequence). V was clipped by 1 base and J by 7 bases, with 11 bases between them. CDR3 nucleotides: TGCAGTGCTAGAGGTACTACAGTAGAGCAGTACTTC. It specifies CSARGTTVEQYF.

To note about this clonotype: A read error is possible here, since a much larger clone lies one base away. The chain uses TRBV28 and TRBJ2-7; TRBD2 matches at 8 bases. The germline V gene has CDR1 MDHEN and CDR2 SYDVKM. The CDR3 sequence is 19 residues long. CDR3 DNA: TGTGCCAGCAGTTTAACCCGGGACCGTAGGGGACTAGTTCGCTACGAGCGGTACTTC. Its translation is CASSLTRDRRGLVRYERYF.

This clonotype was observed a handful of times. The gene calls are TRBV10-3 and TRBJ2-7, with a weak D call TRBD1 (5 bases). The germline CDR1 and CDR2 sequences are ENHRY and SYGVKD. The CDR3 extends over 14 amino acids. Trimming pared 4 bases from V and 0 bases from J, leaving 10 bases between. The CDR3 region is CAISVGALSYEQYF. Written as DNA, the CDR3 is TGTGCCATCAGTGTAGGGGCCCTCTCCTACGAGCAGTACTTC.

On this clonotype: At one end, the junction sequence differs from germline, possibly due to a read error. This chain links TRBV6-4 with TRBJ2-1; D remains unclear. Germline CDR1 MRHNA, CDR2 SNTAGT. This CDR3 is 15 amino acids long. The CDR3 region has the DNA TGTGTCAGCATCAGGCAGTGTTTCTCCTACAATGAGCAGTTCTTC. Protein product: CVSIRQCFSYNEQFF.

This clonotype was recorded a few times. A junction end diverges from the germline sequence, so it may reflect a read error. The V gene is TRBV7-2, the J gene TRBJ2-7; D call uncertain. The CDR3 totals 11 residues. The germline V gene encodes CDR1 SGHTA and CDR2 FQGNSA. CDR3 loop: CAGSSSYEQYF. CDR3 nucleotides: TGTGCCGGCAGCTCTAGCTACGAGCAGTACTTC.

J is TRBJ2-3 and V is TRBV20-1; perhaps TRBD2 as D (5 bases). V lost 0 bases and J lost 1, with 17 bases in between. This CDR3 is 17 amino acids long. Germline V gene lookup returns CDR1 DFQATT and CDR2 SNEGSKA (reference sequence). CDR3 amino acids: CSARESRVVLGTDTQYF. The CDR3, as DNA: TGCAGTGCTAGAGAATCGCGGGTTGTCCTCGGCACAGATACGCAGTATTTT.

The CDR3 nucleotides are TGTGCCAGCAGCCTTCCGGGGAAGGCAGATACGCAGTATTTT. Translation: CASSLPGKADTQYF. This rearrangement joins TRBV6-6 to TRBJ2-3; tentative D call: TRBD2 (5 bases). Germline V CDR1 and CDR2: MNHNY, SVGAGI (reference sequence). This CDR3 comprises 14 residues. The V and J ends lost 6 bases and 4 bases respectively, with 14 bases between them.

This clonotype was observed a few times. The J gene is TRBJ2-1, the V gene TRBV29-1; a weak D match, TRBD2 (6 bases). The CDR3 contains 15 residues. CDR1 is SQVTM and CDR2 is ANQGSEA in the germline V gene. V was cut by 3 bases and J by 0 bases, with 12 bases left in between. The CDR3 sequence: CSVEEGGSSYNEQFF. The CDR3 DNA reads TGCAGCGTTGAGGAAGGAGGGAGCTCCTACAATGAGCAGTTCTTC.

V gene TRBV4-1 combines with J gene TRBJ2-3; D might be TRBD1 or TRBD2, each matching 5 bases. Germline loops: CDR1 MGHRA, CDR2 YSYEKL. V was clipped by 4 bases and J by 7 bases, with 9 bases between them. The CDR3 extends over 12 amino acids. CDR3: CASSPSGHTQYF. CDR3 bases: TGCGCCAGCAGCCCCTCGGGGCATACGCAGTATTTT.

This sequence joins TRBV20-1 and TRBJ2-1, with D possibly being TRBD2 (6 bases). CDR1 is DFQATT, CDR2 SNEGSKA, per germline (reference sequence). Between the trimmed V and J ends, which lost 5 bases and 5 bases, there was a span of 19 bases. The CDR3 length is 15 residues. CDR3 bases: TGCAGTGCTTCTACCGGCGGGGATCCCCACAATGAGCAGTTCTTC. Its protein product is CSASTGGDPHNEQFF.

This clonotype was seen only once. The V gene is TRBV7-9, the J gene TRBJ2-1, with 9 bases lining up with TRBD1. Per the germline V gene, CDR1 is SEHNR and CDR2 is FQNEAQ (reference sequence). Trimming at V came to 0 bases and at J to 5 bases, leaving 5 bases not matched to a gene. This CDR3 region has 16 residues. CDR3 DNA: TGTGCCAGCAGCTTAGCCCGGACAGGGGAAGACAATGAGCAGTTCTTC. This encodes CASSLARTGEDNEQFF.

V gene TRBV6-1 combines with J gene TRBJ1-3; D is unclear. V dropped 1 base and J dropped 0 bases, with 10 bases sitting between them. The germline V gene has CDR1 MNHNS and CDR2 SASEGT. CDR3 length: 16 amino acids. The CDR3 spells CASSEVGPYSGNTIYF. The CDR3 DNA is TGTGCCAGCAGTGAAGTCGGCCCCTACTCTGGAAACACCATATATTTT.